The present T cell receptor (beta chain) was sequenced within a study of control samples from healthy donors and cancer patients. With 1 base removed from V and 7 bases from J, the gap between germline ends came to 10 bases. The germline gives CDR1 LGHDT, CDR2 YNNKEL (reference sequence). This CDR3 is built from 13 residues. The method was immunoSEQ multiplex PCR; TCRdb's version includes in-frame clones alone and lacks a portion of them. Of fewer than 200,000 clones listed, 90% to 95% are singletons. This clonotype was sampled from a man in his thirties or forties in good health. The specimen sequenced was blood. The rearrangement uses TRBV3-1 (or the pseudogene TRBV3-2) and TRBJ1-2; no firm D call. CDR3 residues: CASSQAGSFGYTF. The CDR3 DNA reads as TGTGCCAGCAGCCAAGCCGGGAGCTTTGGCTACACCTTC.